This T cell receptor beta chain was sequenced for a study of shared clonotypes between healthy human individuals. Using immunoSEQ multiplex PCR, the repertoire was profiled, and TCRdb retains in-frame clones only, with some absent. The repertoire has 850,000 to 1,200,000 clones, about 75% of them found once; the top ten carry 1.4% to 1.5%. Trimming removed 9 bases at V and 4 bases at J, with 17 bases between. Germline V CDR1 and CDR2: SGHKS, YYEKEE (reference sequence). The CDR3 has 14 amino acids. This clonotype originated in a young man in good health. The sample was memory CD4+ T cells sorted from blood. Subset indicated: CD45RA-negative fraction. The chain employs TRBV5-5 and TRBJ1-3, with a possible D match to TRBD1 (6 bases). The CDR3 spells CATYRDSLGNTIYF. In DNA, the CDR3 is TGTGCCACCTACAGGGACTCGCTGGGAAACACCATATATTTT.